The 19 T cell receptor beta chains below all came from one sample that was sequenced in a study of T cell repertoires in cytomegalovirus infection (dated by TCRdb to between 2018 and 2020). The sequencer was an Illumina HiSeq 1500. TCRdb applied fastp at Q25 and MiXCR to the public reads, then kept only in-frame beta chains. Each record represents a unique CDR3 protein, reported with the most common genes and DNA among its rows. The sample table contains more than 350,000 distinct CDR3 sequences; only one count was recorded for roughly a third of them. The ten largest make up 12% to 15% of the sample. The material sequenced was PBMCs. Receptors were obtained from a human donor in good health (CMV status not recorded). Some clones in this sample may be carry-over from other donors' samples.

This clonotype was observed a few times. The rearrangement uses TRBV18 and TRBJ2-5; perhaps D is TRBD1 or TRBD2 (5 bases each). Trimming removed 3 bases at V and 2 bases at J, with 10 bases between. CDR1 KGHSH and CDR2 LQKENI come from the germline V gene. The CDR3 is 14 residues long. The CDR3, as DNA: TGTGCCAGCTCACCGAGGGACGGTCAAGAGACCCAGTACTTC. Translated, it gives CASSPRDGQETQYF.

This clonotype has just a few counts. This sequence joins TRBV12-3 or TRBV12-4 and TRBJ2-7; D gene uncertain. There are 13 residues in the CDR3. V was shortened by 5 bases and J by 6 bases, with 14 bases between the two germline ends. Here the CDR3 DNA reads TGTGCCAGCAGTCCACGGTCGGGTACCGAGCAGTACTTC. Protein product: CASSPRSGTEQYF.

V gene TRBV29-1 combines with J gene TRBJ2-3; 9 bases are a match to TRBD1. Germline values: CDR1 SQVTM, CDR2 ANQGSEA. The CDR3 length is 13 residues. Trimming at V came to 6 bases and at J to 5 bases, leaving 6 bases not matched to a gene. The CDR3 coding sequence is TGCAGCGTCCGGGACAGGGCGCAAGATACGCAGTATTTT. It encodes CSVRDRAQDTQYF.

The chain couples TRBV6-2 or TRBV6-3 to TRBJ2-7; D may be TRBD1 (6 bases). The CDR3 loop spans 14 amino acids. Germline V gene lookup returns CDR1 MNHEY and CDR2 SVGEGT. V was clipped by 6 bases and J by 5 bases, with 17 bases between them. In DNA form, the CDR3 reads TGTGCCAGCAGACGTACAGGGACAAGGGACGAGCAGTACTTC. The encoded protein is CASRRTGTRDEQYF.

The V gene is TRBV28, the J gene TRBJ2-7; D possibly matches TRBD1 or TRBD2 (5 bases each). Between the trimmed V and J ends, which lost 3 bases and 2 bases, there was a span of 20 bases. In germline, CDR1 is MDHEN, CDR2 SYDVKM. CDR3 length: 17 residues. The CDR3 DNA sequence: TGTGCCAGCAGTTTCCGCATAGTGGGGACGGTACCCTACGAGCAGTACTTC. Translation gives CASSFRIVGTVPYEQYF.

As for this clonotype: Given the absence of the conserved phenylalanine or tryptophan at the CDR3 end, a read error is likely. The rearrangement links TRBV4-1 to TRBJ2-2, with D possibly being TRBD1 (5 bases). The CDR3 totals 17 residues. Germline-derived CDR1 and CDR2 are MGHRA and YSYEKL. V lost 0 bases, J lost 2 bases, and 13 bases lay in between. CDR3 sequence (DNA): TGCGCCAGCAGCCAAGATATTGTGCAGGGAAACACCGGGGAGCTGTTTTCT. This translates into CASSQDIVQGNTGELFS.

The CDR3 coding sequence is TGTGCCAGCAGTTACGCTGGTGACGAGCAGTACTTC. Protein sequence: CASSYAGDEQYF. V and J are TRBV6-2 or TRBV6-3 and TRBJ2-7; D remains unclear. CDR1 and CDR2 (germline): MNHEY, SVGEGT. V was pared by 2 bases and J by 5 bases, with 7 bases between. This CDR3 has 12 amino acids.

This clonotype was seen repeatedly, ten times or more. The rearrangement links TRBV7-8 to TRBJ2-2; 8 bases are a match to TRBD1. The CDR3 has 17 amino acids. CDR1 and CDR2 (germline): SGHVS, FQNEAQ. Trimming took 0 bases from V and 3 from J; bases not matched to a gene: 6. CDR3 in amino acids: CASSLAGRGRYTGELFF. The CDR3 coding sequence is TGTGCCAGCAGCTTAGCTGGCAGGGGGCGGTACACCGGGGAGCTGTTTTTT.

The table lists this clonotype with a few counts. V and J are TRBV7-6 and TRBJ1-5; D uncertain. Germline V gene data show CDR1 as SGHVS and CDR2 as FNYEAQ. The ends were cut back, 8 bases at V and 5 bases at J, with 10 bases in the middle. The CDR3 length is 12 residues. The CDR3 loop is CASSPRDQPQHF. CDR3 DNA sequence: TGTGCCAGCTCCCCGAGGGATCAGCCCCAGCATTTT.

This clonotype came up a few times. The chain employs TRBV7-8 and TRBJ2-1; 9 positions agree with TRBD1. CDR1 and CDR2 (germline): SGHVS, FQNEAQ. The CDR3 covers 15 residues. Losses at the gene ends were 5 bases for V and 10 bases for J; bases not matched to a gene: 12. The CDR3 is CASSPPDRGGKEQFF. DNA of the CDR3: TGTGCCAGCAGCCCCCCGGACAGGGGAGGGAAAGAGCAGTTCTTC.

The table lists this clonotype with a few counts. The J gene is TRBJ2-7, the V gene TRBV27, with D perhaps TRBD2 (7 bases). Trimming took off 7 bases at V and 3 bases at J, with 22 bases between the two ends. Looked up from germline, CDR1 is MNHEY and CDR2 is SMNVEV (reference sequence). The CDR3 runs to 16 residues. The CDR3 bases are TGTGCCAGCATGTACCGGGGGGCCGAGTTGGTCTACGAGCAGTACTTC. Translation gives CASMYRGAELVYEQYF.

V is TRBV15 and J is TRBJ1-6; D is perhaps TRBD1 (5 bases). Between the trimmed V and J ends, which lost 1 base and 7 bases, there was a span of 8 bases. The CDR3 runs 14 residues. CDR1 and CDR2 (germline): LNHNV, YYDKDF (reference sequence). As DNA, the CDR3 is TGTGCCACCAGCAGAGTTGGGGGGAATTCACCCCTCCACTTT. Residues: CATSRVGGNSPLHF.

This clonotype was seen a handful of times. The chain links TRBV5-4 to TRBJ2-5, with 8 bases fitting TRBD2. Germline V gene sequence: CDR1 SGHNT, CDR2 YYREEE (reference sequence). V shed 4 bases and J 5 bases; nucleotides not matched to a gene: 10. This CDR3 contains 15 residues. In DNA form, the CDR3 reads TGTGCCAGCAGCCCGCCCGGGGGGGCCAGGGAGACCCAGTACTTC. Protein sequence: CASSPPGGARETQYF. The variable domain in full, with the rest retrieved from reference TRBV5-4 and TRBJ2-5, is ETGVTQSPTHLIKTRGQQVTLRCSSQSGHNTVSWYQQALGQGPQFIFQYYREEENGRGNFPPRFSGLQFPNYSSELNVNALELDDSALYLCASSPPGGARETQYFGPGTRLLVL.

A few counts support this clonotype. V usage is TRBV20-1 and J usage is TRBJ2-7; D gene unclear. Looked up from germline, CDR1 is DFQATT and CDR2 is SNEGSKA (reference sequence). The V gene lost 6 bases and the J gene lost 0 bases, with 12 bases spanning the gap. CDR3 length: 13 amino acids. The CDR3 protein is CSAPSESSYEQYF. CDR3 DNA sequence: TGCAGTGCCCCCTCGGAGAGCTCCTACGAGCAGTACTTC.

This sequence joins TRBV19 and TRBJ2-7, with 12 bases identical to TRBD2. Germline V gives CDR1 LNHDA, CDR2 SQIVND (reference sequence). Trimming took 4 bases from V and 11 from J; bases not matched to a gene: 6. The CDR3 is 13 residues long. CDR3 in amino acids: CASSTDGLAGKYF. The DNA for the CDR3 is TGTGCCAGTAGTACGGACGGACTAGCGGGAAAGTACTTC.

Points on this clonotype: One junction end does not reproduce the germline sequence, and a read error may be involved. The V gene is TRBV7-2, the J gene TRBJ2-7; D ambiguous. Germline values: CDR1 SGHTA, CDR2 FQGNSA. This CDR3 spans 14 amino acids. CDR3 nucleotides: TGTGCCAGCATCTTAGCCGGCATTTCCTACGAGCATTACTTC. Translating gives CASILAGISYEHYF.

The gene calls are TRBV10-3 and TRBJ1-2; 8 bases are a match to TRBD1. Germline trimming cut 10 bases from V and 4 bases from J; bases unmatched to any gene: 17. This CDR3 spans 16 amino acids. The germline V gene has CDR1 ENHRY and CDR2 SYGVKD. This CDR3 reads CATKADSGGGIYGYTF. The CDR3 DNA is TGTGCCACAAAAGCGGACTCAGGGGGCGGGATCTATGGCTACACCTTC.

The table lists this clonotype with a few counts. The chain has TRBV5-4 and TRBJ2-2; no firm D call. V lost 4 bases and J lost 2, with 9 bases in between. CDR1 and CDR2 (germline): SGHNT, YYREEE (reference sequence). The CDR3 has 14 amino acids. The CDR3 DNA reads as TGTGCCAGCAGCACGGTTTCCAACACCGGGGAGCTGTTTTTT. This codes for CASSTVSNTGELFF.

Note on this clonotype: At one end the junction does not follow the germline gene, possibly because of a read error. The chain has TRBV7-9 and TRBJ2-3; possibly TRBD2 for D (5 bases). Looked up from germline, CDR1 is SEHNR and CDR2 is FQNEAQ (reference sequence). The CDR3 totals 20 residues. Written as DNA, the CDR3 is TGTGACAGCAGCTTAGACTATCTTCAACACACCGGGAAAAGCACAGATACGCAGTACTTT. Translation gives CDSSLDYLQHTGKSTDTQYF.